The rows below give T cell receptor beta chains drawn from one sample of a study of early T cells in non-severe SARS-CoV-2 infection. TCRdb fed the 5' RACE reads into MiXCR, producing one record per CDR3 protein. The sample includes 50,000 to 60,000 distinct CDR3 sequences, roughly 8.7% seen only once; the top ten take under 4.5%. Sequenced material: whole blood, taken at baseline. Every receptor here comes from an adult who was a healthcare worker with PCR-confirmed SARS-CoV-2 infection or an uninfected control (not recorded which). The CDR3 runs from the conserved cysteine through the conserved F or W. D genes are given only for firm matches. Only some rows state a clone size, as once, few, many or a class for expanded clones.

d_gene,abundance,v_gene,j_gene,CDR3nt,CDR3aa
-,-,TRBV7-9,TRBJ1-3,TGTGCCAGCAGCCAGGACAGACTCTCTGGAAACACCATATATTTT,CASSQDRLSGNTIYF
TRBD2,many,TRBV5-1,TRBJ2-2,TGCGCCAGCAGCCCGGGACTAGCGGGGGGGCCGCAGACCGGGGAGCTGTTTTTT,CASSPGLAGGPQTGELFF
-,few,TRBV12-3/TRBV12-4,TRBJ1-1,TGTGCCAGCAGCCCCGGGGGCGTAGCTGAAGCTTTCTTT,CASSPGGVAEAFF
-,many,TRBV14,TRBJ2-6,TGTGCCAGCAGCGGCGGGCTCGCCGGGGCCAACGTCCTGACTTTC,CASSGGLAGANVLTF
TRBD1,many,TRBV19,TRBJ2-7,TGTGCCAGTAGCTTACAGGGGTCCTACGAGCAGTACTTC,CASSLQGSYEQYF
-,few,TRBV18,TRBJ2-5,TGTGCCAGCTCACCGGGGCAAGAGACCCAGTACTTC,CASSPGQETQYF
-,-,TRBV6-5,TRBJ2-7,TGTGCCAGCAGTCCTAGACCCTTAGACCCCTACGAGCAGTACTTC,CASSPRPLDPYEQYF
TRBD2,-,TRBV11-3,TRBJ2-3,TGTGCCAGCAGCTTATCCCTGACTAGCGGGCGGGCAGATACGCAGTATTTT,CASSLSLTSGRADTQYF
-,few,TRBV7-9,TRBJ1-1,TGTGCCAGCTCGGGGTTCAACACTGAAGCTTTCTTT,CASSGFNTEAFF
-,many,TRBV14,TRBJ2-3,TGTGCCAGCAGCCGCGCCGGACTTATCACAGATACGCAGTATTTT,CASSRAGLITDTQYF
-,medium-sized,TRBV7-2,TRBJ2-2,TGTGCCAGCAGCTTGGAGCCAGCCGGGGAGCTGTTTTTT,CASSLEPAGELFF
-,many,TRBV12-3/TRBV12-4,TRBJ1-1,TGTGCCAGCAGTTTTGGTACAGGGAACACTGAAGCTTTCTTT,CASSFGTGNTEAFF
TRBD2,many,TRBV12-3/TRBV12-4,TRBJ2-1,TGTGCCAGCAGTTTGTGGACTAGCGGAACTAGGGGGCAGTTCTTC,CASSLWTSGTRGQFF
-,many,TRBV6-6,TRBJ2-7,TGTGCCAGCAGTCCTAGCTCCTACGAGCAGTACTTC,CASSPSSYEQYF
-,-,TRBV2,TRBJ2-5,TGTGCCAGCACACCCAGGAGGGAGACCCAGTACTTC,CASTPRRETQYF
-,many,TRBV6-5,TRBJ1-1,TGTGCCAGCACCAAGGGGGGGGGGCGAGGCACTGAAGCTTTCTTT,CASTKGGGRGTEAFF
TRBD2,few,TRBV14,TRBJ2-7,TGTGCCAGCAGCCAAGGACTAGCGGGATCCTACGAGCAGTACTTC,CASSQGLAGSYEQYF